Below are 5 T cell receptor beta chains sequenced from a single sample in a study of blood T cell repertoires in COVID-19. Sequencing used immunoSEQ multiplex PCR; TCRdb keeps in-frame clones, though not all of them. The sample has about 290,000 clones; around 90% are singletons. Material for sequencing was PBMCs or T cells enriched from blood (not recorded which). Every receptor here comes from a woman aged 40 to 50 who had recovered from COVID-19.

The chain couples TRBV2 to TRBJ2-7; 7 nucleotides agree with TRBD2. The CDR3 runs to 12 residues. With 10 bases clipped from V and 4 bases from J, the junction kept 7 bases outside the gene matches. Germline V gives CDR1 SNHLY, CDR2 FYNNEI. CDR3 sequence reads: CATTGTTYEQYF. CDR3 DNA: TGTGCCACCACCGGGACTACATACGAGCAGTACTTC.

In this sample, this clone turned up a few times. The chain joins TRBV6-2 or TRBV6-3 to TRBJ2-2; perhaps TRBD1 as D (6 bases). Trimming shortened V by 2 bases and J by 4 bases, and 11 bases separated the two germline ends. Germline V gene data show CDR1 as MNHEY and CDR2 as SVGEGT. This CDR3 is 15 amino acids long. CDR3 sequence (DNA): TGTGCCAGCAGTTACGCGACAGGCTCCACCGGGGAGCTGTTTTTT. Amino acids: CASSYATGSTGELFF.

The J gene is TRBJ2-7, the V gene TRBV7-8; TRBD2 matches 8 bases. Losses at the gene ends were 5 bases for V and 2 bases for J; bases not matched to a gene: 8. The length of the CDR3 is 15 residues. The germline gives CDR1 SGHVS, CDR2 FQNEAQ. The CDR3 protein is CASSDKRGSPYEQYF. Written as DNA, the CDR3 is TGTGCCAGCAGCGATAAGCGGGGGTCCCCCTACGAGCAGTACTTC.

The chain links TRBV30 to TRBJ1-5; maybe TRBD1 (5 bases). The V end lost 0 bases, the J end lost 7 bases, and 13 bases lay between the germline ends. Germline V gene sequence: CDR1 GTSNPN, CDR2 SVGIG (reference sequence). This CDR3 region has 14 residues. The CDR3 loop is CAWSVRWGEQPQHF. Written as DNA, the CDR3 is TGTGCCTGGAGTGTCAGGTGGGGGGAGCAGCCCCAGCATTTT.

The gene calls are TRBV7-6 and TRBJ2-1, with 15 nucleotides matching TRBD2. CDR3 length: 17 residues. J gave up 4 bases and V 5 bases, and 6 bases lay outside the gene matches. Germline V gives CDR1 SGHVS, CDR2 FNYEAQ. The chain's CDR3 is CASSPLGTSGGYNEQFF. CDR3 sequence (DNA): TGTGCCAGCAGCCCCCTGGGGACTAGCGGGGGGTACAATGAGCAGTTCTTC.